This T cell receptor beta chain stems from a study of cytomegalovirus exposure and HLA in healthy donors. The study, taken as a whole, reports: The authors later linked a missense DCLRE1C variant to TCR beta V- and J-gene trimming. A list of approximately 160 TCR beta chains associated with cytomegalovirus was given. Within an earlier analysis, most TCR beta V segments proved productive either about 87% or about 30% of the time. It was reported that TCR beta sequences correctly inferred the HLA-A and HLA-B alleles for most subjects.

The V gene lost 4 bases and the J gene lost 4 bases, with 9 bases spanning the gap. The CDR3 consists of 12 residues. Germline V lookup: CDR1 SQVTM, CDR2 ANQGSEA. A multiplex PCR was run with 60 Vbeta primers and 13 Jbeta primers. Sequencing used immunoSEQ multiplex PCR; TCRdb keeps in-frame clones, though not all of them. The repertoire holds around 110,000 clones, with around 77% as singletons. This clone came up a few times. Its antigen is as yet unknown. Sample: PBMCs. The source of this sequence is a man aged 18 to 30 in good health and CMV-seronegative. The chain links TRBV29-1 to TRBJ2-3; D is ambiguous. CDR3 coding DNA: TGCAGCGTTGTTAGAGAGGCAGATACGCAGTATTTT. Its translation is CSVVREADTQYF.